This T cell receptor beta chain was retrieved from a study of T cells in Graves' hyperthyroidism and ophthalmopathy (dated by TCRdb to the late 2010s). About the investigation overall: Peripheral blood was collected at initial diagnosis, before any treatment. To identify distinguishing TCR V-J signatures, a discovery cohort of 100 or so patients was used, comprising roughly 45 with Graves' ophthalmopathy and approximately 58 with stable Graves' hyperthyroidism. Prospective prediction of ophthalmopathy was tested in an independent validation cohort consisting of 18 hyperthyroidism patients and approximately 16 patients who later progressed to ophthalmopathy. Once sampling was done, hyperthyroidism patients were given methimazole at a starting dose of 30 mg daily, whereas ophthalmopathy patients were given high-dose intravenous methylprednisolone. The roughly 94 discovery patients were randomly split 7:3 into training and test sets. The paper describes TCR Vbeta CDR3 sequencing of about 140 peripheral blood samples, made up of 43 ophthalmopathy patients, around 78 hyperthyroidism patients and some 17 progressor patients. Thyroid tissue and blood T-cell repertoires from roughly 6 Graves' hyperthyroidism patients were also compared in the study. Results and caveats for the whole study, not just this receptor: No statistical method was used to fix the sample size in advance, and group allocation was not hidden from the investigators. In validation, the model predicted progression to ophthalmopathy with 60% to 71% sensitivity and about 73% specificity, a median of 6.5 months before onset. In cross-validation, a model built on a 13 V-J signature told ophthalmopathy apart from stable hyperthyroidism with approximately 90% sensitivity and about 81% specificity, and in testing the same model reached 80%/75%. Most expanded thyroid clonotypes (frequency above 0.001) were also detected in blood, a finding suggesting that blood repertoires may reflect thyroid immune responses.

Stable Graves' hyperthyroidism was defined as no progression to ophthalmopathy during 18 months of follow-up. Hyperthyroidism patients were newly diagnosed, had a disease duration of under 2 months, and were aged 18 to 65 years. The study excluded patients with uncontrolled infections, other autoimmune diseases, pregnancy or lactation. Diagnoses relied on clinical symptoms, serum thyroxine and TRAb, thyroid ultrasound and orbital computed tomography. Ficoll-Paque density gradient centrifugation was used to isolate PBMCs from 8.5 to 10 ml of fresh peripheral blood. Trizol reagent was used to extract total RNA, and RNA quality was then checked on an Agilent 2100 Bioanalyzer. This clonotype was detected a few times. The specificity of this receptor is unknown. There are no base qualities to consult, and no much larger clone falls within one base. Ends trimmed: V by 3 bases, J by 8 bases; bases unmatched to a gene: 6. CDR1 and CDR2, per the germline V gene, are MRHNA and SNTAGT. The CDR3 measures 15 amino acids from cysteine to phenylalanine. Only the CDR3 DNA stays, 45 bases, in frame from base 1.

The TCR beta CDR3 regions were amplified from RNA transcripts. The TCR CDR3 was subjected to a first round of RT-PCR using the HTBI primer set and the Qiagen OneStep RT-PCR kit. The libraries were constructed in a second round of multiplex PCR and then size-selected and purified. Libraries were sequenced paired-end with 100 bp reads on an Illumina HiSeq2000. In the source study's methods: SOAPnuke was used to process the raw data, with reads discarded if the reads contained adapters or uncalled bases, had a mean Phred below 15, or lacked an exact constant-primer or identifier match. High-quality paired reads were merged with COPE v1.2.5, and unique nucleotide sequences were defined as clonotypes. MiTCR v1.1 was used to align the clonotypes against IMGT TRBV, TRBD and TRBJ reference segments. Analysis was restricted to V-J combinations with a frequency above 0.0001, which covered roughly 99% of repertoires. A TCS score was defined as the ratio of F50 (clonal expansion) to E x V (chaos), with BLOSUM62-based TCRdist applied between CDR3 peptides within each V-J. Welch's t-statistics and random forest reduced several hundred V-J features to some 14, which were used in a naive Bayes classifier (R e1071). TCRdb cleaned the public reads at Q25 with fastp, built clones with MiXCR and kept in-frame beta chains. CDR3 protein sequences are deduplicated, and each keeps its most common genes and DNA. Clone size and V and J calls follow TCRdb, not the original study. This sample comprises a few hundred thousand distinct CDR3 sequences, 15% to 20% of them detected only once. The ten largest make up about 3.7% of the sample.

The receptor's source is a young woman with Graves' hyperthyroidism. The specimen was blood. The chain was built from TRBV6-4 and TRBJ2-7; the junction holds 14 bases that match TRBD2. The sequenced DNA is TGTGCCAGCAGTGAGACTAGCGGGGGGGCAAGGCAGCAGTACTTC. Its protein product is CASSETSGGARQQYF.